Listed below are T cell receptor beta chains from one sample, sequenced in a study of control samples from healthy donors and cancer patients. TCRdb keeps only in-frame clones here, not all; method: immunoSEQ multiplex PCR. The sample lists some 120,000 clones; about nine tenths were seen once. What was sequenced was blood. These receptors originate from a man in his forties in good health. CDR3s include the opening cysteine and the closing phenylalanine or tryptophan. D genes are given only for firm matches. Clone size appears in some rows only: once, few, many, or a class for an expanded clone.

d_call: TRBD1
clone_size: NA
j_call: TRBJ2-7
v_call: TRBV10-3
cdr3_length: 14
cdr3_aa: CAISPGQGRVEQYF
cdr3_nt: TGTGCCATCAGCCCGGGACAGGGGCGGGTCGAGCAGTACTTC

d_call: NA
clone_size: few
j_call: TRBJ2-1
v_call: TRBV12-3/TRBV12-4
cdr3_length: 11
cdr3_aa: CASSFYNEQFF
cdr3_nt: TGTGCCAGCAGTTTTTACAATGAGCAGTTCTTC

d_call: NA
clone_size: once
j_call: TRBJ1-3
v_call: TRBV7-9
cdr3_length: 13
cdr3_aa: CASSLLAGNTIYF
cdr3_nt: TGTGCCAGCAGCTTACTGGCAGGAAACACCATATATTTT

d_call: NA
clone_size: NA
j_call: TRBJ2-7
v_call: TRBV30
cdr3_length: 15
cdr3_aa: CAWSSGQPMSYEQYF
cdr3_nt: TGTGCCTGGAGTTCCGGACAGCCCATGTCCTACGAGCAGTACTTC

d_call: TRBD2
clone_size: NA
j_call: TRBJ2-7
v_call: TRBV29-1
cdr3_length: 11
cdr3_aa: CRSGGADEQYF
cdr3_nt: TGCAGGTCGGGGGGGGCGGACGAGCAGTACTTC

d_call: NA
clone_size: NA
j_call: TRBJ1-3
v_call: TRBV18
cdr3_length: 15
cdr3_aa: CASSPTTGSGNTIYF
cdr3_nt: TGTGCCAGCTCTCCGACCACTGGCTCTGGAAACACCATATATTTT

d_call: TRBD1
clone_size: once
j_call: TRBJ1-2
v_call: TRBV4-1
cdr3_length: 16
cdr3_aa: CASSQTGTATNYGYTF
cdr3_nt: TGCGCCAGCAGCCAAACCGGGACAGCTACTAACTATGGCTACACCTTC

d_call: NA
clone_size: NA
j_call: TRBJ1-1
v_call: TRBV3-1/TRBV3-2
cdr3_length: 14
cdr3_aa: CASSPKGMNTEAFF
cdr3_nt: TGTGCCAGCAGCCCAAAGGGAATGAACACTGAAGCTTTCTTT

d_call: NA
clone_size: NA
j_call: TRBJ2-5
v_call: TRBV29-1
cdr3_length: 14
cdr3_aa: CSVEHTAGGETQYF
cdr3_nt: TGCAGCGTTGAACACACGGCAGGAGGAGAGACCCAGTACTTC

d_call: NA
clone_size: NA
j_call: TRBJ2-7
v_call: TRBV5-1
cdr3_length: 15
cdr3_aa: CASSLGAPSRGEQYF
cdr3_nt: TGCGCCAGCAGCTTAGGGGCACCTTCACGGGGCGAGCAGTACTTC

d_call: TRBD1
clone_size: NA
j_call: TRBJ2-3
v_call: TRBV7-2
cdr3_length: 16
cdr3_aa: CASSPSGQVNTDTQYF
cdr3_nt: TGTGCCAGCAGCCCCTCGGGACAGGTGAACACAGATACGCAGTATTTT

d_call: NA
clone_size: NA
j_call: TRBJ1-6
v_call: TRBV6-4
cdr3_length: 14
cdr3_aa: CASSAGTNNSPLHF
cdr3_nt: TGTGCCAGCAGCGCCGGGACGAATAATTCACCCCTCCACTTT

d_call: NA
clone_size: NA
j_call: TRBJ1-1
v_call: TRBV4-2
cdr3_length: 13
cdr3_aa: CASSQELNTEAFF
cdr3_nt: TGTGCCAGCAGCCAAGAGCTGAACACTGAAGCTTTCTTT

d_call: NA
clone_size: few
j_call: TRBJ2-6
v_call: TRBV5-4
cdr3_length: 19
cdr3_aa: CASSFLLGVGRSGANVLTF
cdr3_nt: TGTGCCAGCAGCTTCTTGTTGGGAGTGGGTCGGTCTGGGGCCAACGTCCTGACTTTC

d_call: TRBD2
clone_size: NA
j_call: TRBJ2-1
v_call: TRBV9
cdr3_length: 19
cdr3_aa: CASSSRGVGRGSSYNEQFF
cdr3_nt: TGTGCCAGCTCTAGTCGGGGGGTGGGGCGGGGGAGCTCCTACAATGAGCAGTTCTTC

d_call: NA
clone_size: few
j_call: TRBJ2-1
v_call: TRBV4-1
cdr3_length: 13
cdr3_aa: CASSQWSSNEQFF
cdr3_nt: TGCGCCAGCAGCCAGTGGTCTAGCAATGAGCAGTTCTTC

d_call: NA
clone_size: NA
j_call: TRBJ1-1
v_call: TRBV12-3/TRBV12-4
cdr3_length: 13
cdr3_aa: CASSPGDGTEAFF
cdr3_nt: TGTGCCAGCAGCCCAGGGGATGGGACTGAAGCTTTCTTT

d_call: NA
clone_size: NA
j_call: TRBJ2-7
v_call: TRBV4-1
cdr3_length: 12
cdr3_aa: CASSLDGYEQYF
cdr3_nt: TGCGCCAGCAGCCTTGACGGTTACGAGCAGTACTTC

d_call: TRBD1
clone_size: NA
j_call: TRBJ1-5
v_call: TRBV6-6
cdr3_length: 14
cdr3_aa: CASSYGQDVGPQHF
cdr3_nt: TGTGCCAGCAGCTACGGACAGGATGTCGGGCCCCAGCATTTT

d_call: NA
clone_size: NA
j_call: TRBJ1-5
v_call: TRBV9
cdr3_length: 14
cdr3_aa: CASSVGRGTQPQHF
cdr3_nt: TGTGCCAGCAGCGTAGGCCGGGGGACTCAGCCCCAGCATTTT

d_call: NA
clone_size: NA
j_call: TRBJ2-3
v_call: TRBV7-9
cdr3_length: 16
cdr3_aa: CASSLQGGQRSDTQYF
cdr3_nt: TGTGCCAGCAGCTTACAAGGGGGACAACGCTCGGATACGCAGTATTTT

d_call: TRBD1
clone_size: once
j_call: TRBJ2-7
v_call: TRBV5-4
cdr3_length: 14
cdr3_aa: CASSLRTGKDEQYF
cdr3_nt: TGTGCCAGCAGCCTGCGGACAGGGAAGGACGAGCAGTACTTC

d_call: TRBD2
clone_size: once
j_call: TRBJ2-1
v_call: TRBV11-2
cdr3_length: 15
cdr3_aa: CASSRLAGGSNEQFF
cdr3_nt: TGTGCCAGCAGCCGTCTAGCGGGGGGTTCTAATGAGCAGTTCTTC

d_call: TRBD1
clone_size: few
j_call: TRBJ2-1
v_call: TRBV6-1
cdr3_length: 16
cdr3_aa: CASSAGTGGDYNEQFF
cdr3_nt: TGTGCCAGCAGTGCAGGGACAGGGGGCGATTACAATGAGCAGTTCTTC

d_call: NA
clone_size: NA
j_call: TRBJ2-2
v_call: TRBV25-1
cdr3_length: 13
cdr3_aa: CASSELITGELFF
cdr3_nt: TGTGCCAGCAGTGAATTAATCACCGGGGAGCTGTTTTTT

d_call: NA
clone_size: NA
j_call: TRBJ1-2
v_call: TRBV24-1
cdr3_length: 12
cdr3_aa: CATSDTQRGYTF
cdr3_nt: TGTGCCACCAGTGATACACAGAGGGGCTACACCTTC

d_call: NA
clone_size: NA
j_call: TRBJ1-1
v_call: TRBV9
cdr3_length: 15
cdr3_aa: CASSVAGFGGTEAFF
cdr3_nt: TGTGCCAGCAGCGTAGCAGGGTTCGGAGGCACTGAAGCTTTCTTT

d_call: NA
clone_size: few
j_call: TRBJ2-3
v_call: TRBV7-9
cdr3_length: 17
cdr3_aa: CASSSRGGGPVLDTQYF
cdr3_nt: TGTGCCAGCAGCTCAAGGGGTGGGGGGCCGGTTCTAGATACGCAGTATTTT

d_call: NA
clone_size: NA
j_call: TRBJ1-5
v_call: TRBV24-1
cdr3_length: 15
cdr3_aa: CATSLSSGSTQPQHF
cdr3_nt: TGTGCCACCAGTTTGTCTTCAGGGTCCACTCAGCCCCAGCATTTT

d_call: TRBD1
clone_size: NA
j_call: TRBJ1-2
v_call: TRBV7-2
cdr3_length: 16
cdr3_aa: CASSSTGDRGRGGYTF
cdr3_nt: TGTGCCAGCAGCTCCACGGGGGACAGGGGGCGCGGTGGCTACACCTTC

d_call: TRBD1
clone_size: NA
j_call: TRBJ2-1
v_call: TRBV7-2
cdr3_length: 15
cdr3_aa: CASSLETGRYNEQFF
cdr3_nt: TGTGCCAGCAGCTTAGAGACAGGGCGGTATAATGAGCAGTTCTTC

d_call: NA
clone_size: NA
j_call: TRBJ2-1
v_call: TRBV3-1/TRBV3-2
cdr3_length: 15
cdr3_aa: CASSQDWVSYNEQFF
cdr3_nt: TGTGCCAGCAGCCAAGATTGGGTCTCCTACAATGAGCAGTTCTTC

d_call: TRBD2
clone_size: NA
j_call: TRBJ2-5
v_call: TRBV18
cdr3_length: 17
cdr3_aa: CASSPPPLLAGKETQYF
cdr3_nt: TGTGCCAGCTCACCACCCCCTTTACTAGCGGGGAAAGAGACCCAGTACTTC

d_call: TRBD2
clone_size: NA
j_call: TRBJ2-7
v_call: TRBV18
cdr3_length: 14
cdr3_aa: CASSRLAGSYEQYF
cdr3_nt: TGTGCCAGCTCTCGACTAGCGGGGTCCTACGAGCAGTACTTC

d_call: NA
clone_size: NA
j_call: TRBJ1-6
v_call: TRBV11-2
cdr3_length: 16
cdr3_aa: CASSLAAGRIWSPLHF
cdr3_nt: TGTGCCAGCAGCTTAGCAGCCGGCCGGATCTGGTCACCCCTCCACTTT